One sample yielded the 23 T cell receptor beta chains listed below, sequenced in a study of metastatic and nonmetastatic thyroid tumors (dated by TCRdb to 2018 to 2020). Before undergoing thyroid surgery, none of the patients had been given any kind of treatment. The library was obtained by PCR. The reads were generated on an Illumina HiSeq 4000. The public reads were reprocessed in TCRdb via fastp at Q25 and MiXCR, keeping in-frame beta chains. The sample has 15,000 to 19,000 clones on record, 3% to 4% of them singletons. The ten largest clones add up to more than 20% of the sample. What was sequenced was tumor tissue. These receptors all stem from a female donor with papillary thyroid cancer or a benign thyroid nodule (not recorded which). Some clones in this sample may be carry-over from other donors' samples.

By sample fraction, this clone is medium-sized. This chain connects TRBV11-3 to TRBJ2-1, with 7 bases that match TRBD2. Germline V lookup: CDR1 SGHNT, CDR2 YENEEA. This CDR3 is built from 16 residues. V shed 1 base, J shed 3 bases, and the junction held 6 bases outside the gene matches. The CDR3 protein is CASSLGTQRDYNEQFF. In DNA form, the CDR3 reads TGTGCCAGCAGCTTAGGTACCCAGCGGGACTACAATGAGCAGTTCTTC.

This chain joins TRBV6-1 and TRBJ2-2; no clear D. Germline assignment: CDR1 MNHNS and CDR2 SASEGT. There are 15 residues in the CDR3. Trimming left V 2 bases short and J 6 bases short, with 13 bases between. As DNA, the CDR3 is TGTGCCAGCAGTGAATCGGAGTTCGGTGCCGGGGAGCTGTTTTTT. Its translation is CASSESEFGAGELFF.

This clone was seen more than once but under ten times. The V and J genes are TRBV28 and TRBJ2-2; 8 nucleotides agree with TRBD1. CDR1 is MDHEN and CDR2 is SYDVKM in the germline V gene. The ends lost 7 bases at V and 7 bases at J; junction bases unmatched: 5. This CDR3 is 13 amino acids long. CDR3 region: CASKAGGVGELFF. The DNA for the CDR3 is TGTGCCAGCAAAGCAGGGGGCGTCGGGGAGCTGTTTTTT.

This clone was detected many times. V is TRBV6-1 and J is TRBJ2-7, with TRBD1 as a possible D gene (6 bases). Trimming removed 7 bases from V and 0 bases from J, with 16 bases in between. The CDR3 runs to 15 residues. Germline lookup yields CDR1 MNHNS and CDR2 SASEGT. CDR3: CASTPGQGNSYEQYF. The CDR3 region has the DNA TGTGCCAGCACTCCCGGCCAGGGGAACTCCTACGAGCAGTACTTC.

This clone was counted many times. Here the CDR3 omits its conserved ending phenylalanine or tryptophan, so a read error is the likely source. The limits of the CDR3 on the DNA are not certain, so only TCRdb's listed CDR3 is given. The chain links TRBV6-2 or TRBV6-3 to TRBJ1-2; TRBD1 is taken as the D call from the table, unchecked against the DNA. CDR1 and CDR2 (germline): MNHEY, SVGEGT. With termini counted, the CDR3 has 12 amino acids. CDR3 loop: CASGNINGQGLI.

Only a few counts were recorded for this clone. The chain is built from TRBV6-1 and TRBJ2-6, with D possibly matching TRBD1 (6 bases). CDR3 length equals 15 residues. The ends were cut back, 7 bases at V and 0 bases at J, with 10 bases in the middle. From germline, CDR1 is MNHNS and CDR2 SASEGT. In nucleotides, the CDR3 is TGTGCCAGCACTGTGGACAGCTCTGGGGCCAACGTCCTGACTTTC. This translates into CASTVDSSGANVLTF.

This clone was observed a handful of times. The chain carries TRBV2 and TRBJ1-5; D may be TRBD1 (5 bases). This CDR3 contains 14 residues. CDR1 SNHLY and CDR2 FYNNEI come from the germline V gene. The V end was cut by 2 bases, the J end by 7 bases, with 12 bases between. This chain's CDR3 is CASSEFQGGQPQHF. The CDR3 coding sequence is TGTGCCAGCAGTGAATTTCAGGGAGGCCAGCCCCAGCATTTT. The full variable domain, its missing parts supplied by reference TRBV2 and TRBJ1-5, is EPEVTQTPSHQVTQMGQEVILRCVPISNHLYFYWYRQILGQKVEFLVSFYNNEISEKSEIFDDQFSVERPDGSNFTLKIRSTKLEDSAMYFCASSEFQGGQPQHFGDGTRLSIL.

Written as DNA, the CDR3 is TGTGCCAGCAGTTACAGTCCCGGACTAGCGGCTGCGAATACGCAGTATTTT. It translates to CASSYSPGLAAANTQYF. The chain is built from TRBV6-7 and TRBJ2-3, with TRBD2 identical over 10 bases. TRBV6-7 is recorded as an ORF, its role being uncertain. CDR3 length equals 17 residues. Germline trimming cut 2 bases from V and 7 bases from J; bases unmatched to any gene: 12.

This clone showed up just a few times. J is TRBJ1-4 and V is TRBV6-2 or TRBV6-3; D gene uncertain. Germline V gives CDR1 MNHEY, CDR2 SVGEGT. There are 15 residues in the CDR3. V was cut by 6 bases and J by 4 bases, with 15 bases left in between. CDR3 nucleotide sequence: TGTGCCAGCAGGGAGATTTCAAACCTTAATGAAAAACTGTTTTTT. It codes for CASREISNLNEKLFF.

A few counts support this clone. The chain combines TRBV12-3 or TRBV12-4 with TRBJ1-2, with TRBD1 as a possible D gene (6 bases). This CDR3 comprises 14 residues. Trimming pared 6 bases from V and 6 bases from J, leaving 17 bases between. The CDR3 sequence: CASSPRAGADGYTF. The CDR3 DNA reads as TGTGCCAGCAGCCCCAGGGCAGGGGCCGATGGCTACACCTTC.

The chain joins TRBV6-2 or TRBV6-3 to TRBJ2-2; 8 bases align to TRBD2. This CDR3 region has 15 residues. V lost 7 bases and J lost 1; bases outside the gene matches: 5. The germline gives CDR1 MNHEY, CDR2 SVGEGT. The CDR3 loop reads CASKATSGNTGELFF. In DNA, the CDR3 is TGTGCCAGCAAAGCAACTAGCGGGAACACCGGGGAGCTGTTTTTT.

The genes are TRBV9 and TRBJ2-2, with 8 bases that match TRBD1. The V segment lost 3 bases and the J segment 7 bases; nucleotides outside the gene matches: 11. The germline V gene encodes CDR1 SGDLS and CDR2 YYNGEE. The CDR3 is 16 residues long. The CDR3 DNA reads as TGTGCCAGCAGCGGCGAACCCGGGACAGGCGGCGGGGAGCTGTTTTTT. Its protein product is CASSGEPGTGGGELFF.

Many counts were recorded for this clone. Being one base from a much bigger clone, this may be a read error. The same CDR3 arises from other DNA sequences in this sample as well. This chain joins TRBV4-1 and TRBJ2-7; 7 bases fit TRBD1. The CDR3 spans 14 residues. CDR1 is MGHRA, CDR2 YSYEKL, per germline. DNA for the CDR3: TGCGCCAGCAGCCAAGGACGAGGGGGCTACGAACAGTACTTC. The encoded protein is CASSQGRGGYEQYF.

The chain carries TRBV12-3 or TRBV12-4 and TRBJ1-4, with D tentatively TRBD1 (6 bases). There are 15 residues in the CDR3. With 6 bases removed from V and 4 bases from J, the gap between germline ends came to 15 bases. This chain's CDR3 is CASRITGGDNEKLFF. Written as DNA, the CDR3 is TGTGCCAGCAGAATAACGGGGGGCGATAATGAAAAACTGTTTTTT.

The chain joins TRBV25-1 to TRBJ2-7; 9 bases align to TRBD1. The V and J ends lost 2 bases and 3 bases, in that order; junction bases with no gene match: 11. The CDR3 consists of 17 residues. Germline V gene sequence: CDR1 MGHDK, CDR2 SYGVNS. CDR3 DNA sequence: TGTGCCAGCAGTGAAGAGAATAAGGGGACAGGGTTCTACGAGCAGTACTTC. Translation: CASSEENKGTGFYEQYF.

This chain links TRBV6-1 with TRBJ1-2; 7 nucleotides align to TRBD1. Germline CDR1 is MNHNS and CDR2 is SASEGT. This CDR3 comprises 12 residues. V dropped 7 bases and J dropped 5; count of bases not matched to a gene: 4. The CDR3 DNA is TGTGCCAGCACCAAGACAGGGTATGGCTACACCTTC. It specifies CASTKTGYGYTF.

This clone has only a few counts. The chain links TRBV5-1 to TRBJ2-7, with 8 bases lining up with TRBD1. The CDR3 length is 14 residues. The V and J ends lost 2 bases and 2 bases, in that order; junction bases with no gene match: 3. CDR1 and CDR2 from the germline V gene are SGHRS and YFSETQ. The CDR3 DNA reads as TGCGCCAGCAGCTTCGACAGGGGAACCTACGAGCAGTACTTC. Its translation: CASSFDRGTYEQYF.

This clone came up a few times. The chain couples TRBV6-2 or TRBV6-3 to TRBJ2-3; D remains unclear. CDR1 is MNHEY, CDR2 SVGEGT, per germline. The CDR3 has 13 residues. V was cut by 6 bases and J by 2 bases, with 9 bases left in between. CDR3 bases: TGTGCCAGCAGGAATTCAAACACAGATACGCAGTATTTT. Amino acid sequence: CASRNSNTDTQYF.

This clone was counted only a few times. Relative to the germline gene, one junction end is altered; a read error may explain this. V and J are TRBV12-3 or TRBV12-4 and TRBJ2-3; no definite D call. The CDR3 extends over 14 amino acids. CDR3 nucleotide sequence: TGTGCCAGCAGCTTAGGTTCGGTCCCCACTACGCAGTATTTT. Residues: CASSLGSVPTTQYF.

V usage is TRBV19 and J usage is TRBJ2-1; 12 bases match TRBD2. Unmatched junction bases numbered 7, after V lost 4 bases and J lost 0 bases. Germline CDR1 is LNHDA and CDR2 is SQIVND (reference sequence). The CDR3 loop spans 18 amino acids. CDR3 loop: CASSTGTSGPHSYNEQFF. The CDR3 DNA sequence: TGTGCCAGTAGTACAGGGACTAGCGGGCCCCACTCCTACAATGAGCAGTTCTTC.

Concerning this clone: At one end, the junction sequence differs from germline, possibly due to a read error. J is TRBJ1-6 and V is TRBV6-5, with 7 bases that match TRBD1. CDR1 is MNHEY and CDR2 is SVGAGI in the germline V gene. The CDR3 is 15 residues long. Here the CDR3 DNA reads TGTGCCCGCAGTTTCGAACAGGGGAGAAGTTCGCCCCTCCACTTT. Its protein product is CARSFEQGRSSPLHF.

This clone appeared a few times. The J gene is TRBJ2-7, the V gene TRBV6-9; D tentatively reads TRBD1 or TRBD2 (5 bases each). Germline V gene sequence: CDR1 MNHGY, CDR2 SVAAGI. The CDR3 spans 13 residues. The V end was cut by 3 bases, the J end by 3 bases, with 9 bases between. As DNA, the CDR3 is TGTGCCAGCAGTTACCGGGACGGCTACGAGCAGTACTTC. This codes for CASSYRDGYEQYF.

This clone is deemed large. CDR3 sequence (DNA): TGTGCCAGCAGTTTTCAGGGAGGCTATGGCTACACCTTC. Amino acids: CASSFQGGYGYTF. J is TRBJ1-2 and V is TRBV27; D possibly corresponds to TRBD1 (5 bases). CDR1 and CDR2 from the germline V gene are MNHEY and SMNVEV (reference sequence). The CDR3 runs 13 residues. The germline V and J ends were trimmed by 3 bases and 4 bases, with 9 bases remaining between them.